The rows below give T cell receptor beta chains drawn from one sample of a study of cytotoxic CD8 clonotypes in ibrutinib-treated CLL. The repertoire was sequenced with immunoSEQ multiplex PCR; TCRdb's copy has only in-frame clones and lacks some. The table lists some 350,000 clones, roughly 70% of them singletons. Sequencing was performed on PBMCs, taken after 36 months of ibrutinib treatment. Receptors originate from a human donor with chronic lymphocytic leukemia. CDR3s include the opening cysteine and the closing phenylalanine or tryptophan. The D gene is left open where the match is weak. The listing skips clone size in some rows; elsewhere it reads once, few, many or a size class.

j_call d_call v_call clone_size cdr3_aa cdr3_nt
TRBJ1-2 - TRBV11-2 - CASSSPTAGYGYTF TGTGCCAGCAGCTCCCCGACAGCTGGCTATGGCTACACCTTC
TRBJ1-2 TRBD1 TRBV9 - CASSVGTGVGYTF TGTGCCAGCAGCGTAGGGACAGGGGTTGGCTACACCTTC
TRBJ2-7 - TRBV5-6 - CASSTTGRTEQYF TGTGCCAGCAGTACTACGGGACGGACTGAGCAGTACTTC
TRBJ2-3 TRBD1 TRBV19 - CASSLRTGTDTQYF TGTGCCAGTAGCCTCCGGACAGGTACAGATACGCAGTATTTT
TRBJ2-7 TRBD1 TRBV7-8 - CASRVTGGSEQYF TGTGCCAGCAGGGTGACAGGGGGCAGCGAGCAGTACTTC
TRBJ2-7 TRBD1 TRBV7-8 - CASSPRTGGGEQYF TGTGCCAGCAGCCCCCGGACAGGGGGAGGCGAGCAGTACTTC
TRBJ1-1 TRBD1 TRBV4-1 - CASSQGSIGQVGTEAFF TGCGCCAGCAGCCAAGGTAGTATAGGACAGGTGGGCACTGAAGCTTTCTTT
TRBJ2-5 - TRBV9 once CASSPNKRETQYF TGTGCCAGCAGCCCGAACAAGAGAGAGACCCAGTACTTC
TRBJ2-3 - TRBV10-3 - CAISESSPAGGRTDTQYF TGTGCCATCAGTGAGTCGTCCCCAGCTGGAGGTCGGACAGATACGCAGTATTTT
TRBJ2-2 - TRBV6-5 once CASRSRGTGELFF TGTGCCAGCAGGAGCAGGGGAACCGGGGAGCTGTTTTTT
TRBJ2-5 - TRBV2 - CASSVETQYF TGTGCCAGCAGTGTAGAGACCCAGTACTTC
TRBJ2-7 - TRBV7-2 - CASSPPGLSYEQYF TGTGCCAGCAGCCCCCCGGGACTGTCCTACGAGCAGTACTTC
TRBJ2-1 TRBD2 TRBV5-1 once CASSLILAGTYNEQFF TGCGCCAGCAGCTTGATCCTAGCGGGCACCTACAATGAGCAGTTCTTC
TRBJ2-7 TRBD2 TRBV6-5 once CASRPLAGGGYEQYF TGTGCCAGCAGACCTCTAGCGGGAGGGGGCTACGAGCAGTACTTC
TRBJ1-1 TRBD1 TRBV15 - CATSREGQGEAFF TGTGCCACCAGCAGAGAGGGACAGGGTGAAGCTTTCTTT
TRBJ2-7 TRBD1 TRBV5-1 - CASSLGTGGAGEQYF TGCGCCAGCAGCTTGGGGACAGGGGGCGCGGGCGAGCAGTACTTC
TRBJ2-4 TRBD2 TRBV28 once CASSLSFIGGRNIQYF TGTGCCAGCAGTTTAAGTTTTATCGGGGGGAGGAACATTCAGTACTTC
TRBJ1-6 - TRBV7-8 few CASSLGRPSTLHF TGTGCCAGCAGCTTAGGGCGGCCTTCCACCCTCCACTTT
TRBJ1-3 TRBD1 TRBV5-1 few CASSPTGGSGNTIYF TGCGCCAGCAGCCCAACAGGGGGCTCTGGAAACACCATATATTTT
TRBJ2-7 - TRBV11-1 few CASSFRLTAYEQYF TGTGCCAGCAGCTTTCGGCTAACTGCCTACGAGCAGTACTTC
TRBJ1-2 - TRBV9 - CASSSGTSEYGYTF TGTGCCAGCAGTTCCGGGACATCGGAATATGGCTACACCTTC
TRBJ2-5 - TRBV6-5 - CASSDSQETQYF TGTGCCAGCTCTGATAGCCAAGAGACCCAGTACTTC
TRBJ2-4 TRBD1 TRBV6-1 - CASSERLGQGAAKNIQYF TGTGCCAGCAGTGAAAGGCTAGGACAGGGGGCGGCCAAAAACATTCAGTACTTC
TRBJ2-7 TRBD2 TRBV27 few CASSLSVLAGGSYEQYF TGTGCCAGCAGTTTATCGGTACTAGCGGGAGGCTCCTACGAGCAGTACTTC
TRBJ2-3 TRBD2 TRBV9 - CASSVVPTSGPAGRDTQYF TGTGCCAGCAGCGTAGTCCCGACTAGCGGGCCCGCGGGGAGAGATACGCAGTATTTT
TRBJ2-1 - TRBV29-1 few CSVVRSPGANNEQFF TGCAGCGTTGTTAGGTCCCCAGGGGCCAACAATGAGCAGTTCTTC
TRBJ2-3 - TRBV5-4 - CASSLGGGSDTQYF TGTGCCAGCAGCTTGGGGGGGGGCAGCGATACGCAGTATTTT
TRBJ1-4 TRBD1 TRBV19 - CASSPGQFNEKLFF TGTGCCAGTAGTCCGGGACAGTTTAATGAAAAACTGTTTTTT
TRBJ2-1 - TRBV10-1 - CASSEGPWGSYEQFF TGCGCCAGCAGTGAAGGACCGTGGGGGAGCTATGAGCAGTTCTTC
TRBJ2-5 - TRBV7-2 - CASSLAVQETQYF TGTGCCAGCAGCTTAGCAGTTCAAGAGACCCAGTACTTC
TRBJ1-2 TRBD1 TRBV10-3 few CAISEFGEQGYGYTF TGTGCCATCAGTGAGTTCGGGGAACAGGGGTATGGCTACACCTTC
TRBJ2-7 - TRBV5-6 - CASSLSNEQYF TGTGCCAGCAGCTTGTCGAACGAGCAGTACTTC
TRBJ2-5 TRBD2 TRBV25-1 - CASEPVGRAGAETQYF TGTGCCAGCGAACCGGTAGGCCGAGCGGGAGCTGAGACCCAGTACTTC
TRBJ2-5 - TRBV18 - CASSKRLQETQYF TGTGCCAGCTCGAAACGTTTACAAGAGACCCAGTACTTC
TRBJ1-5 TRBD1 TRBV6-6 - CASTLTGSNQPQHF TGTGCCAGCACCTTGACAGGGAGCAATCAGCCCCAGCATTTT
TRBJ2-1 TRBD1 TRBV9 once CASSPGQGYNEQFF TGTGCCAGCAGCCCGGGACAGGGCTACAATGAGCAGTTCTTC
TRBJ2-5 - TRBV29-1 - CSVARGSGHQETQYF TGCAGCGTTGCTCGGGGGAGTGGGCACCAAGAGACCCAGTACTTC
TRBJ2-1 - TRBV4-1 few CASSHLKGGLVNEQFF TGCGCCAGCAGCCACCTAAAGGGAGGCTTGGTCAATGAGCAGTTCTTC
TRBJ2-3 TRBD1 TRBV15 - CATSRDGQGGTDTQYF TGTGCCACCAGCAGAGATGGACAGGGGGGCACAGATACGCAGTATTTT
TRBJ2-7 TRBD1 TRBV2 - CASSGRGIEYEQYF TGTGCCAGCAGCGGCAGGGGGATCGAATACGAGCAGTACTTC
TRBJ1-1 TRBD1 TRBV29-1 - CSVEQGQGYSEAFF TGCAGCGTTGAGCAGGGACAGGGATACTCTGAAGCTTTCTTT
TRBJ2-7 - TRBV7-3 - CASSPDGRRYEQYF TGTGCCAGCAGCCCCGATGGGAGAAGATACGAGCAGTACTTC
TRBJ2-7 TRBD1 TRBV5-8 - CASSSTGTGPYEQYF TGTGCCAGCAGCTCCACCGGGACAGGGCCCTACGAGCAGTACTTC
TRBJ2-3 - TRBV20-1 - CSEVRSDTQYF TGCAGTGAAGTCCGCTCCGATACGCAGTATTTT
TRBJ2-3 - TRBV6-6 - CASSVLGVRDTQYF TGTGCCAGCAGTGTGTTGGGGGTGAGGGATACGCAGTATTTT
TRBJ1-1 - TRBV6-5 - CASTPHVGATEAFF TGTGCCAGCACTCCACATGTGGGGGCCACTGAAGCTTTCTTT
TRBJ1-3 - TRBV30 - CAWRDRLILGGNTIYF TGTGCCTGGAGAGATAGATTAATTTTAGGTGGAAACACCATATATTTT
TRBJ1-2 - TRBV4-1 - CASSQARGHYGYTF TGCGCCAGCAGCCAAGCTAGGGGACACTATGGCTACACCTTC
TRBJ2-7 TRBD2 TRBV6-5 few CASSPTGLAGGEQYF TGTGCCAGCAGTCCCACGGGACTAGCGGGAGGCGAGCAGTACTTC
TRBJ2-7 - TRBV4-2 - CASSAVGPLTYEQYF TGTGCCAGCAGCGCGGTAGGACCTCTAACCTACGAGCAGTACTTC
TRBJ1-2 - TRBV2 - CASRGPTAYGYTF TGTGCCAGCAGGGGCCCAACCGCATATGGCTACACCTTC
TRBJ2-1 - TRBV11-2 - CASSFTGYNEQFF TGTGCCAGCAGCTTCACTGGGTACAATGAGCAGTTCTTC
TRBJ1-4 TRBD1 TRBV4-3 - CASSQEPAGQGGEKLFF TGCGCCAGCAGCCAAGAACCAGCGGGACAGGGGGGAGAAAAACTGTTTTTT
TRBJ2-5 - TRBV28 - CASSFPGPRQQETQYF TGTGCCAGCAGTTTCCCCGGACCTCGACAACAAGAGACCCAGTACTTC
TRBJ2-5 TRBD1 TRBV10-2 - CASSERGTGEETQYF TGCGCCAGCAGTGAGAGGGGGACAGGAGAAGAGACCCAGTACTTC